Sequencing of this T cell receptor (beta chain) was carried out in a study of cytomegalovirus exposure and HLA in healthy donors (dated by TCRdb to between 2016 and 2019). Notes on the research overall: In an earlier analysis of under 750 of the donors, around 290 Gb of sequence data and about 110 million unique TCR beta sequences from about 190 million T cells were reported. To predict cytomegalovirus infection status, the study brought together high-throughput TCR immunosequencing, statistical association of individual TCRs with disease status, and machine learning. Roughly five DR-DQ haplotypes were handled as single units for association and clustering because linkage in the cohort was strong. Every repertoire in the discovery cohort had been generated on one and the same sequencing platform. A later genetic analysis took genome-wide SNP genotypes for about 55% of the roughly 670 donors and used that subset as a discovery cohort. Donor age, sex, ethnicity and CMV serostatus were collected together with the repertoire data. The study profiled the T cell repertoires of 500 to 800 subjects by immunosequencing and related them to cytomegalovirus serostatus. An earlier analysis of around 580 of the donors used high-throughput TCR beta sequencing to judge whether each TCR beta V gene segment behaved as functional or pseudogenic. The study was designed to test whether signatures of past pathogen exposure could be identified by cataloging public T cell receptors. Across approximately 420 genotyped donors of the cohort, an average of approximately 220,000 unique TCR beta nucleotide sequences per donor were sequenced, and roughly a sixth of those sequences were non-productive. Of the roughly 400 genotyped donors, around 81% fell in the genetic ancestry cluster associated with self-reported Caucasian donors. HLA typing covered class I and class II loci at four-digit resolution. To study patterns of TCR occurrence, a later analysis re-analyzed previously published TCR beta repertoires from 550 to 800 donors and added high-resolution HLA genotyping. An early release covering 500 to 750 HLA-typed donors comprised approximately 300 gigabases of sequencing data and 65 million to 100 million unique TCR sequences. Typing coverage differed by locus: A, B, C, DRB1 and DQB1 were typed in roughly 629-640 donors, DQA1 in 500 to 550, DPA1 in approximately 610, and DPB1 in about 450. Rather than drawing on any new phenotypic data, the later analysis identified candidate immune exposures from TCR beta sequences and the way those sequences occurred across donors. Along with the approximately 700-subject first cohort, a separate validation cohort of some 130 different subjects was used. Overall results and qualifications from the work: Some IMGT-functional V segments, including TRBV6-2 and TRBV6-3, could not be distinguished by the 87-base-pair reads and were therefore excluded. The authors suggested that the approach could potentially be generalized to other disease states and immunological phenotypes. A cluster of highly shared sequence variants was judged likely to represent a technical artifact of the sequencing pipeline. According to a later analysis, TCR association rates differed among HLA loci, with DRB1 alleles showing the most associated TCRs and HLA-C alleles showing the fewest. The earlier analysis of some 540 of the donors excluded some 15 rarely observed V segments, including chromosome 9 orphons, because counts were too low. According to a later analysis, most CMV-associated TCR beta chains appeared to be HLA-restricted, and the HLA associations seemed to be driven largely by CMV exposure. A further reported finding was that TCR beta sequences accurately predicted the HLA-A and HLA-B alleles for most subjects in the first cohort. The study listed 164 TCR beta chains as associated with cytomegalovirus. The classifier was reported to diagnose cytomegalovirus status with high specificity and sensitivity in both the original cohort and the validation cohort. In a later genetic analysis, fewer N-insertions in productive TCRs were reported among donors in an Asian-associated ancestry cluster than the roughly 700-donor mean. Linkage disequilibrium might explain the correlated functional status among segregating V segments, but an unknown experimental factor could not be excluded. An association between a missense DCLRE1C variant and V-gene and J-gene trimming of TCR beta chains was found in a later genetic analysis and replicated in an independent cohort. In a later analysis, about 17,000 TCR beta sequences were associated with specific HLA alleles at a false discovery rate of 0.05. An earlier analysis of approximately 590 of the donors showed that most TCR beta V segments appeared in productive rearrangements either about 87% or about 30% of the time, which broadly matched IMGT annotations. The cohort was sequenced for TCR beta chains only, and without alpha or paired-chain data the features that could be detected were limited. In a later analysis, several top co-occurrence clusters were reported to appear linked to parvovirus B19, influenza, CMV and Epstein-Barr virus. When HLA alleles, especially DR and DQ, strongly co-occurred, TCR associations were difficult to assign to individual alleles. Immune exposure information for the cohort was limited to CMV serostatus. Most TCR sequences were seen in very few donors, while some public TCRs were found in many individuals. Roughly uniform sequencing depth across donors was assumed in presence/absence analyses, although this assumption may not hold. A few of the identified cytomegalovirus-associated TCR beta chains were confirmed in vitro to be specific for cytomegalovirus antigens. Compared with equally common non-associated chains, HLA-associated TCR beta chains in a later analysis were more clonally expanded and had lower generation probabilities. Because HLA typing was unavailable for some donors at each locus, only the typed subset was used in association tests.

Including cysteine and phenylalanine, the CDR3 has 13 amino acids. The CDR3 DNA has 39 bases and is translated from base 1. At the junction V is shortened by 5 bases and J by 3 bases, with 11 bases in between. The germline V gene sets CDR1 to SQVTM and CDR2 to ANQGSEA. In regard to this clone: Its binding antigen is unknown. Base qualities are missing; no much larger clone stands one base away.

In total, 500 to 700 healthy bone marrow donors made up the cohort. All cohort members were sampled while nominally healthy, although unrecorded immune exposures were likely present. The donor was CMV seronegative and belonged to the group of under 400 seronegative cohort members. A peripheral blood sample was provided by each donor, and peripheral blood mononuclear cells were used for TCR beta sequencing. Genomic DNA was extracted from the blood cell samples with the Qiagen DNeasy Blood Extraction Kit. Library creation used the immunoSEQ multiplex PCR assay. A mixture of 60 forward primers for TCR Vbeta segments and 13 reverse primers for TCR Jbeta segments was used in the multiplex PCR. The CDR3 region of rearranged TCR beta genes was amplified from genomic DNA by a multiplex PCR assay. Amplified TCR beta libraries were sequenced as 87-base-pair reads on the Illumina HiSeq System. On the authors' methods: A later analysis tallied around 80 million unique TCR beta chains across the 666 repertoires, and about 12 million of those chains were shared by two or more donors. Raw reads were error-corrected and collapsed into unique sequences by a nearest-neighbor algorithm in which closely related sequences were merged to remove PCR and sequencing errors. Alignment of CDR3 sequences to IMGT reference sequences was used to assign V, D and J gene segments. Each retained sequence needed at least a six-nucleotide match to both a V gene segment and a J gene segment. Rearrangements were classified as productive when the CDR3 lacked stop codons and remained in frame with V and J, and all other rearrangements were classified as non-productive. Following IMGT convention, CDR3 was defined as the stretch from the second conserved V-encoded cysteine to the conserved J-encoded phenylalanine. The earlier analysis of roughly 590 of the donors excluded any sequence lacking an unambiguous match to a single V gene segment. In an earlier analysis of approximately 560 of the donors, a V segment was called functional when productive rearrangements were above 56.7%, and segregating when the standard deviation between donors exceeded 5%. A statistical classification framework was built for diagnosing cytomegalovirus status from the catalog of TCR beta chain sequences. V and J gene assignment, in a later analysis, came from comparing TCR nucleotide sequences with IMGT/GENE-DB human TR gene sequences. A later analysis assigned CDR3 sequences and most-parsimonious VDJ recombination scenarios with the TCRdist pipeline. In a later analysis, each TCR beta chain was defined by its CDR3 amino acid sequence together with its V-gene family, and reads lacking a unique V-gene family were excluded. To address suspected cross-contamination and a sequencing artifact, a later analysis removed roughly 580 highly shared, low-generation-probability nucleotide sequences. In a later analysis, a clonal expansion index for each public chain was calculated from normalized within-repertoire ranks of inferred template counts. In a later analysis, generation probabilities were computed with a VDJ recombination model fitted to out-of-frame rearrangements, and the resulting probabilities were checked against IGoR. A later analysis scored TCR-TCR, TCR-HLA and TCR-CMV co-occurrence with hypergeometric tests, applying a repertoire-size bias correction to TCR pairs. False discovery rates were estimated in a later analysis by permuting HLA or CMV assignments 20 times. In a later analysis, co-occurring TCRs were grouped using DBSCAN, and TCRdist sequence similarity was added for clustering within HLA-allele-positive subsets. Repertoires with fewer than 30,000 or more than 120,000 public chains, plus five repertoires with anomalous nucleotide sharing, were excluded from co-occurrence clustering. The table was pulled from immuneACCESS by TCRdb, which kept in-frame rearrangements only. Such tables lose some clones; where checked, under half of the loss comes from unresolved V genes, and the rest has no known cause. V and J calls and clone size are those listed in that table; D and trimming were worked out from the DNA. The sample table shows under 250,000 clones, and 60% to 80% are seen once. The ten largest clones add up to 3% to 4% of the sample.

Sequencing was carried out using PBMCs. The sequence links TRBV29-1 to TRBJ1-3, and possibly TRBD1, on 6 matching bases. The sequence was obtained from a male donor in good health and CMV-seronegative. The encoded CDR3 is CSVKQGYGNTIYF. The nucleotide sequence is TGCAGCGTTAAACAGGGTTATGGAAACACCATATATTTT.